This is a list of T cell receptor beta chains from one sample in a study of control samples from healthy donors and cancer patients. Sequencing was performed with immunoSEQ multiplex PCR; in TCRdb, only in-frame clones are kept and a portion is missing. The sample includes approximately 190,000 clones, about 90% seen only once; the top ten take roughly 1.9%. Specimen: blood. The receptor set was obtained from a young man in good health. The CDR3 runs from the conserved cysteine through the conserved F or W. The order of the fields is clone size, V gene, J gene, D gene, CDR3 protein, CDR3 DNA. The D gene is left open where the match is weak. Only some rows state a clone size, as once, few, many or a class for expanded clones.

clone_size: many
v_call: TRBV4-2
j_call: TRBJ2-1
d_call: TRBD2
cdr3_aa: CASSQDGEAGGWNEQFF
cdr3_nt: TGTGCCAGCAGCCAAGACGGGGAAGCGGGGGGTTGGAATGAGCAGTTCTTC

clone_size: -
v_call: TRBV7-8
j_call: TRBJ1-4
d_call: -
cdr3_aa: CASSPLGTTNEKLFF
cdr3_nt: TGTGCCAGCAGCCCCCTAGGAACAACTAATGAAAAACTGTTTTTT

clone_size: -
v_call: TRBV7-2
j_call: TRBJ2-1
d_call: TRBD2
cdr3_aa: CASSFSGGPSLEQFF
cdr3_nt: TGTGCCAGCAGCTTTAGCGGGGGACCTTCATTGGAGCAGTTCTTC

clone_size: -
v_call: TRBV14
j_call: TRBJ2-3
d_call: TRBD2
cdr3_aa: CASSQDPGRVLTSGGADTQYF
cdr3_nt: TGTGCCAGCAGCCAAGATCCCGGCAGGGTATTGACTAGCGGGGGGGCAGATACGCAGTATTTT

clone_size: -
v_call: TRBV7-9
j_call: TRBJ2-3
d_call: -
cdr3_aa: CASSPRTKGTDTQYF
cdr3_nt: TGTGCCAGCAGCCCAAGGACCAAGGGCACAGATACGCAGTATTTT

clone_size: once
v_call: TRBV29-1
j_call: TRBJ1-2
d_call: -
cdr3_aa: CSARLERGYTF
cdr3_nt: TGCAGCGCACGACTCGAGCGGGGCTACACCTTC

clone_size: -
v_call: TRBV3-1/TRBV3-2
j_call: TRBJ2-2
d_call: -
cdr3_aa: CASSQDIQANTGELFF
cdr3_nt: TGTGCCAGCAGCCAAGATATACAGGCGAACACCGGGGAGCTGTTTTTT

clone_size: -
v_call: TRBV3-1/TRBV3-2
j_call: TRBJ1-1
d_call: TRBD1
cdr3_aa: CASSQDDRGQRAFF
cdr3_nt: TGTGCCAGCAGCCAAGATGACAGGGGGCAAAGGGCTTTCTTT

clone_size: -
v_call: TRBV9
j_call: TRBJ1-4
d_call: -
cdr3_aa: CASSPHAGATNEKLFF
cdr3_nt: TGTGCCAGCAGCCCACACGCAGGGGCAACTAATGAAAAACTGTTTTTT

clone_size: once
v_call: TRBV19
j_call: TRBJ1-6
d_call: -
cdr3_aa: CASSIGVKDNSPLHF
cdr3_nt: TGTGCCAGTAGTATAGGAGTAAAGGATAATTCACCCCTCCACTTT

clone_size: -
v_call: TRBV15
j_call: TRBJ1-3
d_call: -
cdr3_aa: CATSGEAVSGNTIYF
cdr3_nt: TGTGCCACCAGCGGAGAGGCGGTCTCTGGAAACACCATATATTTT

clone_size: -
v_call: TRBV3-1/TRBV3-2
j_call: TRBJ2-1
d_call: -
cdr3_aa: CASSQDKVEQFF
cdr3_nt: TGTGCCAGCAGCCAAGACAAGGTGGAGCAGTTCTTC

clone_size: -
v_call: TRBV5-8
j_call: TRBJ2-7
d_call: TRBD1
cdr3_aa: CASSPWTGLYEQYF
cdr3_nt: TGTGCCAGCAGCCCATGGACAGGGCTATACGAGCAGTACTTC

clone_size: -
v_call: TRBV2
j_call: TRBJ2-2
d_call: TRBD1
cdr3_aa: CASSRQGSTTGELFF
cdr3_nt: TGTGCCAGCAGTAGACAGGGGTCGACGACCGGGGAGCTGTTTTTT

clone_size: -
v_call: TRBV3-1/TRBV3-2
j_call: TRBJ2-2
d_call: TRBD2
cdr3_aa: CASSQRTSITGELFF
cdr3_nt: TGTGCCAGCAGCCAAAGGACTAGTATCACCGGGGAGCTGTTTTTT

clone_size: once
v_call: TRBV7-9
j_call: TRBJ1-2
d_call: TRBD1
cdr3_aa: CASSLTGTNYGYTF
cdr3_nt: TGTGCCAGCAGCTTGACAGGGACTAACTATGGCTACACCTTC

clone_size: -
v_call: TRBV7-6
j_call: TRBJ2-1
d_call: -
cdr3_aa: CASTPVLSSYNEQFF
cdr3_nt: TGTGCCAGCACCCCAGTGCTGAGCTCCTACAATGAGCAGTTCTTC

clone_size: -
v_call: TRBV6-1
j_call: TRBJ1-2
d_call: TRBD1
cdr3_aa: CASSEVRGGGDGYTF
cdr3_nt: TGTGCCAGCAGTGAAGTGAGGGGAGGGGGCGACGGCTACACCTTC

clone_size: -
v_call: TRBV4-1
j_call: TRBJ2-1
d_call: -
cdr3_aa: CASSQVDLITYNEQFF
cdr3_nt: TGCGCCAGCAGCCAAGTTGACTTAATCACCTACAATGAGCAGTTCTTC

clone_size: -
v_call: TRBV6-6
j_call: TRBJ1-1
d_call: TRBD1
cdr3_aa: CASRSDRDTEAFF
cdr3_nt: TGTGCCAGCAGATCGGACAGGGACACTGAAGCTTTCTTT

clone_size: -
v_call: TRBV4-1
j_call: TRBJ1-4
d_call: -
cdr3_aa: CASSPPTSRPHEKLFF
cdr3_nt: TGCGCCAGCAGCCCCCCAACTTCCAGGCCCCACGAAAAACTGTTTTTT

clone_size: -
v_call: TRBV5-1
j_call: TRBJ1-1
d_call: TRBD1
cdr3_aa: CASSLPGTANTEAFF
cdr3_nt: TGCGCCAGCAGCTTGCCGGGGACAGCGAACACTGAAGCTTTCTTT

clone_size: -
v_call: TRBV12-3/TRBV12-4
j_call: TRBJ1-1
d_call: -
cdr3_aa: CASRKQMNTEAFF
cdr3_nt: TGTGCCAGCAGGAAACAGATGAACACTGAAGCTTTCTTT

clone_size: -
v_call: TRBV19
j_call: TRBJ2-3
d_call: -
cdr3_aa: CASIIPDPTGNSTDTQYF
cdr3_nt: TGTGCCAGTATTATCCCAGATCCCACAGGGAATAGCACAGATACGCAGTATTTT

clone_size: -
v_call: TRBV7-6
j_call: TRBJ2-1
d_call: -
cdr3_aa: CASSLADVNYNEQFF
cdr3_nt: TGTGCCAGCAGCTTAGCGGATGTGAACTACAATGAGCAGTTCTTC

clone_size: -
v_call: TRBV19
j_call: TRBJ2-2
d_call: TRBD2
cdr3_aa: CASSKGLAGGLNTGELFF
cdr3_nt: TGTGCCAGTAGTAAGGGACTAGCGGGGGGCCTGAACACCGGGGAGCTGTTTTTT

clone_size: -
v_call: TRBV29-1
j_call: TRBJ1-5
d_call: TRBD1
cdr3_aa: CSVSTGEGQPQHF
cdr3_nt: TGCAGCGTTTCTACAGGGGAAGGTCAGCCCCAGCATTTT

clone_size: -
v_call: TRBV27
j_call: TRBJ1-3
d_call: -
cdr3_aa: CASSLRGEGDTIYF
cdr3_nt: TGTGCCAGCAGTTTAAGGGGGGAGGGCGACACCATATATTTT

clone_size: -
v_call: TRBV12-5
j_call: TRBJ2-7
d_call: -
cdr3_aa: CASGLKGWNEQYF
cdr3_nt: TGTGCTAGTGGTTTGAAGGGGTGGAACGAGCAGTACTTC

clone_size: -
v_call: TRBV7-8
j_call: TRBJ1-2
d_call: -
cdr3_aa: CASSLAIYDGYTF
cdr3_nt: TGTGCCAGCAGCTTAGCGATATACGATGGCTACACCTTC

clone_size: few
v_call: TRBV7-2
j_call: TRBJ1-2
d_call: -
cdr3_aa: CASSQSSADLTGYTF
cdr3_nt: TGTGCCAGCAGCCAATCATCAGCGGACCTGACCGGCTACACCTTC

clone_size: once
v_call: TRBV9
j_call: TRBJ1-1
d_call: -
cdr3_aa: CASSVISLNTEAFF
cdr3_nt: TGTGCCAGCAGCGTGATCAGCCTTAACACTGAAGCTTTCTTT

clone_size: -
v_call: TRBV27
j_call: TRBJ1-5
d_call: TRBD1
cdr3_aa: CASSSQGAQPQHF
cdr3_nt: TGTGCCAGCAGTTCCCAGGGGGCTCAGCCCCAGCATTTT

clone_size: -
v_call: TRBV2
j_call: TRBJ1-2
d_call: -
cdr3_aa: CASSDGGTVGFGYTF
cdr3_nt: TGTGCCAGCAGTGATGGAGGTACAGTCGGATTTGGCTACACCTTC

clone_size: -
v_call: TRBV11-3
j_call: TRBJ1-1
d_call: TRBD1
cdr3_aa: CASSPGQGSRTEAFF
cdr3_nt: TGTGCCAGCAGCCCTGGACAGGGGTCACGCACTGAAGCTTTCTTT